This T cell receptor (beta chain) came from a study of blood T cell repertoires in COVID-19. Study summary: Spain, Italy and the United States supplied samples that represented acute and convalescent COVID-19.

Authors' analysis steps: For nucleated cells, counts were estimated from reference gene primer amplification. Sequenced by immunoSEQ multiplex PCR; TCRdb stores in-frame clones only, minus some. V and J calls and clone size are those listed in that table; D and trimming were worked out from the DNA. The table records over 300,000 clones, 65% to 90% of them present only once. The CDR3 runs 15 residues. The V and J ends lost 5 bases and 5 bases, in that order; junction bases with no gene match: 9. CDR1 and CDR2 from the germline V gene are MNHNY and SVGAGI (reference sequence). The sequence came from a human donor in a cohort sampled during active COVID-19. This rearrangement joins TRBV6-6 to TRBJ1-1, with 9 positions matching TRBD1. The sample comprised peripheral blood. CDR3 amino acids: CASSPTGTGSTEAFF. The DNA for the CDR3 is TGTGCCAGCAGTCCCACCGGGACAGGGAGTACTGAAGCTTTCTTT.